These 27 T cell receptor beta chains came from one sample sequenced in a study of cytomegalovirus exposure and HLA in healthy donors. Clones were read by immunoSEQ multiplex PCR, and TCRdb kept only the in-frame ones, dropping some. The data hold roughly 130,000 clones, with roughly nine tenths observed a single time. The sample comprised PBMCs. All receptors come from a man aged 25-45 years in good health and CMV-seronegative.

The rearrangement links TRBV9 to TRBJ1-2; TRBD1 might be the D (6 bases). Germline-derived CDR1 and CDR2 are SGDLS and YYNGEE. Trimming left V 0 bases short and J 4 bases short, with 19 bases between. There are 17 residues in the CDR3. The CDR3 loop reads CASSVGTTGMAGYGYTF. The CDR3 nucleotides read TGTGCCAGCAGCGTAGGCACCACAGGGATGGCGGGCTATGGCTACACCTTC. Full variable domain (remainder filled in from reference TRBV9 and TRBJ1-2): DSGVTQTPKHLITATGQRVTLRCSPRSGDLSVYWYQQSLDQGLQFLIQYYNGEERAKGNILERFSAQQFPDLHSELNLSSLELGDSALYFCASSVGTTGMAGYGYTFGSGTRLTVV.

The chain is built from TRBV6-6 and TRBJ1-1; 7 bases are a match to TRBD1. The CDR3 loop spans 14 amino acids. The germline V gene encodes CDR1 MNHNY and CDR2 SVGAGI (reference sequence). The junction had 4 bases not matched to a gene; V was cut back by 6 bases and J by 0 bases. This CDR3 reads CASRGGQLNTEAFF. CDR3 bases: TGTGCCAGCAGGGGGGGACAGCTGAACACTGAAGCTTTCTTT.

The chain is built from TRBV5-1 and TRBJ2-3; D unresolved. The V end lost 5 bases, the J end lost 4 bases, and 14 bases lay between the germline ends. Germline V lookup: CDR1 SGHRS, CDR2 YFSETQ. This CDR3 is built from 14 residues. The CDR3 region has the DNA TGCGCCAGCAGTCAACAACCTACAGCAGATACGCAGTATTTT. This sequence encodes CASSQQPTADTQYF.

The chain employs TRBV28 and TRBJ1-6; 9 bases are shared with TRBD1. This CDR3 comprises 13 residues. V shed 5 bases and J 14 bases; nucleotides not matched to a gene: 7. CDR1 is MDHEN, CDR2 SYDVKM, per germline. CDR3 in amino acids: CASSPGTGSSLHF. Written as DNA, the CDR3 is TGTGCCAGCAGTCCAGGGACAGGGTCATCCCTCCACTTT.

This clone turned up a few times. V gene TRBV11-2 combines with J gene TRBJ1-6; 8 nucleotides align to TRBD1. J lost 7 bases, V lost 5 bases, and 7 bases had no gene match. CDR3 length equals 15 residues. The germline CDR1 and CDR2 sequences are SGHAT and FQNNGV. The CDR3: CASSGQTGVNSPLHF. The CDR3 DNA reads as TGTGCCAGCAGCGGACAGACAGGGGTCAATTCACCCCTCCACTTT.

The CDR3 loop reads CASSFGTARGTQYF. The CDR3 DNA sequence: TGTGCCAGCAGCTTCGGGACAGCCAGGGGGACCCAGTACTTC. The genes are TRBV5-8 and TRBJ2-5; TRBD1 matches 7 bases. CDR3 length: 14 residues. Germline V CDR1 and CDR2: SGHTS, YDEGEE. Trimming removed 2 bases from V and 7 bases from J; junction bases left unmatched: 8.

The CDR3 region has the DNA TGTGCCAGCAGCTTTATGCGAGCCCAAAGCACAGATACGCAGTATTTT. Translation: CASSFMRAQSTDTQYF. The chain employs TRBV5-4 and TRBJ2-3; D gene ambiguous. The ends were cut back, 2 bases at V and 0 bases at J, with 13 bases in the middle. Germline V gene sequence: CDR1 SGHNT, CDR2 YYREEE (reference sequence). CDR3 size: 16 residues.

This chain connects TRBV7-2 to TRBJ2-2, with 11 bases lining up with TRBD1. The germline gives CDR1 SGHTA, CDR2 FQGNSA. This CDR3 has 15 amino acids. Trimming cost V 4 bases and J 6 bases; bases outside gene matches: 4. DNA of the CDR3: TGTGCCAGCAGCTCCCGGACAGGGGGCCCCGGGGAGCTGTTTTTT. Amino acid sequence: CASSSRTGGPGELFF.

This chain connects TRBV12-5 to TRBJ2-1; D gene unclear. Germline-derived CDR1 and CDR2 are LGHNT and FRNRAP. The CDR3 totals 14 residues. Trimming removed 1 base from V and 9 bases from J, with 13 bases in between. The CDR3 protein is CASGLGNSWSEQFF. CDR3 sequence (DNA): TGTGCTAGTGGTTTGGGGAACTCCTGGAGTGAGCAGTTCTTC. The full variable domain, rest sourced from reference TRBV12-5 and TRBJ2-1, is DARVTQTPRHKVTEMGQEVTMRCQPILGHNTVFWYRQTMMQGLELLAYFRNRAPLDDSGMPKDRFSAEMPDATLATLKIQPSEPRDSAVYFCASGLGNSWSEQFFGPGTRLTVL.

The genes are TRBV5-1 and TRBJ1-5; 7 positions agree with TRBD1. Trimming took 0 bases from V and 3 from J; bases not matched to a gene: 3. The germline gives CDR1 SGHRS, CDR2 YFSETQ. The CDR3 covers 15 residues. CDR3 in DNA: TGCGCCAGCAGCTTGGAGGGGGCCGTCAATCAGCCCCAGCATTTT. Its protein product is CASSLEGAVNQPQHF.

This clone was counted only a few times. This rearrangement joins TRBV7-2 to TRBJ2-7; 8 bases agree with TRBD1. The germline V gene has CDR1 SGHTA and CDR2 FQGNSA. The V gene end was trimmed by 2 bases and the J gene end by 1 base; junction bases not matched to a gene: 4. The CDR3 length is 15 residues. The CDR3 bases are TGTGCCAGCAGCTTAACAGGGGGGCAATCCTACGAGCAGTACTTC. It codes for CASSLTGGQSYEQYF.

The rearrangement uses TRBV19 and TRBJ2-3; 10 nucleotides line up with TRBD2. Germline V gene lookup returns CDR1 LNHDA and CDR2 SQIVND (reference sequence). The CDR3 has 16 amino acids. J was trimmed by 5 bases and V by 5 bases; bases with no gene match: 10. CDR3 sequence reads: CASSLLAGGSGDTQYF. The CDR3 bases are TGTGCCAGTAGTCTTTTAGCGGGGGGCTCCGGAGATACGCAGTATTTT.

The rearrangement uses TRBV4-1 and TRBJ2-5, with D possibly being TRBD1 (6 bases). TRBJ2-7 explains the end of the DNA better; the J call may be wrong. From germline, CDR1 is MGHRA and CDR2 YSYEKL. CDR3 length: 19 residues. The chain's CDR3 is CASSQFEQQGTFRSYEQYF. CDR3 DNA: TGCGCCAGCAGCCAATTCGAACAGCAGGGGACCTTCCGGTCCTACGAGCAGTACTTC.

This clone has a handful of counts. The chain combines TRBV7-9 with TRBJ1-5, with 9 nucleotides matching TRBD1. The V segment lost 5 bases and the J segment 6 bases; nucleotides outside the gene matches: 5. Germline V gene data show CDR1 as SEHNR and CDR2 as FQNEAQ (reference sequence). CDR3 length: 14 residues. CDR3 bases: TGTGCCAGCAGCACACAGGGGGCGGGTCAGCCCCAGCATTTT. It translates to CASSTQGAGQPQHF.

The genes are TRBV18 and TRBJ1-1, with D tentatively TRBD1 (5 bases). This CDR3 has 12 amino acids. Trimming shortened V by 4 bases and J by 7 bases, and 10 bases separated the two germline ends. Germline loops: CDR1 KGHSH, CDR2 LQKENI. CDR3 residues: CASSQGFLEAFF. CDR3 nucleotides: TGTGCCAGCTCACAGGGGTTCCTTGAAGCTTTCTTT. Using reference TRBV18 and TRBJ1-1 for the parts outside the CDR3, the full variable domain is NAGVMQNPRHLVRRRGQEARLRCSPMKGHSHVYWYRQLPEEGLKFMVYLQKENIIDESGMPKERFSAEFPKEGPSILRIQQVVRGDSAAYFCASSQGFLEAFFGQGTRLTVV.

V and J are TRBV10-3 and TRBJ1-2; a weak D match, TRBD1 (5 bases). Between the trimmed V and J ends, which lost 4 bases and 4 bases, there was a span of 10 bases. The CDR3 contains 13 residues. Looked up from germline, CDR1 is ENHRY and CDR2 is SYGVKD. The CDR3 DNA follows: TGTGCCATCAGTGGTTCTCAGGGCTATGGCTACACCTTC. Protein sequence: CAISGSQGYGYTF.

The chain joins TRBV10-3 to TRBJ1-5; D is uncertain. CDR1 ENHRY and CDR2 SYGVKD come from the germline V gene. The CDR3 has 14 residues. The ends were cut back, 2 bases at V and 7 bases at J, with 12 bases in the middle. The CDR3 DNA is TGTGCCATCAGTGAGGTGGCGGGAACGCAGCCCCAGCATTTT. Its translation is CAISEVAGTQPQHF.

The CDR3 loop is CSVLTSREFRETQYF. CDR3 nucleotide sequence: TGCAGCGTTTTAACATCGAGGGAATTTAGAGAGACCCAGTACTTC. The J gene is TRBJ2-5, the V gene TRBV29-1, with TRBD2 as a possible D gene (5 bases). Germline V gene sequence: CDR1 SQVTM, CDR2 ANQGSEA. The V end lost 5 bases, the J end lost 4 bases, and 20 bases lay between the germline ends. CDR3 length equals 15 residues.

The chain joins TRBV10-2 to TRBJ2-3; 12 bases align to TRBD2. CDR3 size: 15 residues. Germline V CDR1 and CDR2: WSHSY, SAAADI. The trim removed 3 bases at V and 7 bases at J, leaving 5 bases unmatched. CDR3 in DNA: TGCGCCAGCAGTGATCCCGGGACTAGCGGGTATACGCAGTATTTT. Translated, it gives CASSDPGTSGYTQYF.

This rearrangement joins TRBV6-5 to TRBJ2-5, with 11 bases that match TRBD2. This CDR3 spans 15 amino acids. Germline trimming cut 4 bases from V and 2 bases from J; bases unmatched to any gene: 3. Per germline, CDR1 MNHEY and CDR2 SVGAGI. DNA of the CDR3: TGTGCCAGCAGTTCACTAGCGGGGGAACAAGAGACCCAGTACTTC. This encodes CASSSLAGEQETQYF.

This clone was picked up one time. The genes are TRBV7-9 and TRBJ1-1; maybe TRBD1 (5 bases). The CDR3 covers 16 residues. With 3 bases removed from V and 5 bases from J, the gap between germline ends came to 19 bases. Germline loops: CDR1 SEHNR, CDR2 FQNEAQ (reference sequence). The CDR3 spells CASSFNNQGRGTEAFF. In DNA, the CDR3 is TGTGCCAGCAGCTTTAACAACCAAGGGAGGGGAACTGAAGCTTTCTTT. Full variable domain (missing parts from reference TRBV7-9 and TRBJ1-1): DTGVSQNPRHKITKRGQNVTFRCDPISEHNRLYWYRQTLGQGPEFLTYFQNEAQLEKSRLLSDRFSAERPKGSFSTLEIQRTEQGDSAMYLCASSFNNQGRGTEAFFGQGTRLTVV.

The chain recombines TRBV27 with TRBJ2-6; 7 bases map to TRBD2. The germline V gene has CDR1 MNHEY and CDR2 SMNVEV (reference sequence). The CDR3 contains 19 residues. V lost 8 bases to trimming and J lost 4 bases; unmatched junction nucleotides: 20. The CDR3 coding sequence is TGTGCCAGCCGGCCCGGGGGGTGGGAGTTATATACGGGGGCCAACGTCCTGACTTTC. Protein sequence: CASRPGGWELYTGANVLTF.

The chain carries TRBV7-8 and TRBJ2-5; tentative D call: TRBD1 (5 bases). CDR3 length equals 13 residues. Trimming removed 5 bases at V and 7 bases at J, with 14 bases between. Germline CDR1 SGHVS, CDR2 FQNEAQ. Written as DNA, the CDR3 is TGTGCCAGCAGCCGGACCCCCCAGGGGACCCAGTACTTC. It encodes CASSRTPQGTQYF. The full variable domain, completed using reference TRBV7-8 and TRBJ2-5, is GAGVSQSPRYKVAKRGQDVALRCDPISGHVSLFWYQQALGQGPEFLTYFQNEAQLDKSGLPSDRFFAERPEGSVSTLKIQRTQQEDSAVYLCASSRTPQGTQYFGPGTRLLVL.

This sequence joins TRBV19 and TRBJ2-2, with 10 bases matching TRBD1. The germline CDR1 and CDR2 sequences are LNHDA and SQIVND (reference sequence). The CDR3 extends over 14 amino acids. Losses at the gene ends were 6 bases for V and 6 bases for J; bases not matched to a gene: 4. The CDR3 bases are TGTGCCAGTAGAGGACAGGGGGACGCCGGGGAGCTGTTTTTT. Translation gives CASRGQGDAGELFF.

V is TRBV9 and J is TRBJ2-2, with D maybe TRBD1 (6 bases). Looked up from germline, CDR1 is SGDLS and CDR2 is YYNGEE. CDR3 length: 17 amino acids. Trimming took off 2 bases at V and 2 bases at J, with 16 bases between the two ends. CDR3 DNA sequence: TGTGCCAGCAGCGTCAGTATCGACAGGTCCAACACCGGGGAGCTGTTTTTT. Translation gives CASSVSIDRSNTGELFF.

DNA for the CDR3: TGTGCCAGCACCCCCCAGCCAGGGATGGTATCCGGGGAGCTGTTTTTT. As protein: CASTPQPGMVSGELFF. The chain combines TRBV9 with TRBJ2-2; a possible D gene is TRBD1 (5 bases). Germline CDR1 is SGDLS and CDR2 is YYNGEE. The CDR3 has 16 residues. V dropped 6 bases and J dropped 6 bases, with 21 bases sitting between them.

This clone has just a few counts. The rearrangement links TRBV27 to TRBJ1-4, with no clear D. Germline CDR1 and CDR2: MNHEY and SMNVEV (reference sequence). V was trimmed by 5 bases and J by 4 bases, leaving 11 bases between them. The CDR3 has 14 residues. The CDR3 here is CASSVRVSNEKLFF. Here the CDR3 DNA reads TGTGCCAGCAGTGTTCGAGTTAGTAATGAAAAACTGTTTTTT.